Listed below are T cell receptor beta chains from one sample, sequenced in a study of metastatic and nonmetastatic thyroid tumors. TCRdb re-analyzed the PCR reads using MiXCR. The table shows roughly 13,000 clones, with over 20% occurring only once. Source material: tumor tissue. Receptor source: a female donor with papillary thyroid cancer or a benign thyroid nodule (not recorded which). Some clones in this sample may be carry-over from other donors' samples. Both conserved end residues are part of each CDR3. A D gene is named only where the DNA matches it firmly. Clone sizes are given selectively: once, few, many, or a class where the clone is expanded.

d_gene,v_gene,j_gene,abundance,CDR3nt,CDR3aa
-,TRBV11-2,TRBJ1-4,many,TGTGCCAGCAGCTTAGTAAGGGACGGTGAAAAACTGTTTTTT,CASSLVRDGEKLFF
-,TRBV5-1,TRBJ1-2,many,TGCGCCAGCAGACCAGGGGTGGATGGCTACACCTTC,CASRPGVDGYTF
TRBD2,TRBV6-1,TRBJ2-7,few,TGTGCCAGCAGTCGGAGCGGGAGCTCCTACGAGCAGTACTTC,CASSRSGSSYEQYF
-,TRBV15,TRBJ2-6,medium-sized,TGTGCCACCAGCAGAGGACAGCACTCTGGGGCCAACGTCCTGACTTTC,CATSRGQHSGANVLTF
-,TRBV5-1,TRBJ2-7,many,TGCGCCAGCAGCTTTAACAGGGTAGGCGAGCAGTACTTC,CASSFNRVGEQYF
-,TRBV6-1,TRBJ2-1,few,TGTGCCAGCAGTGGGGTAGGGCAGGGTACCGGTGAGCAGTTCTTC,CASSGVGQGTGEQFF
-,TRBV30,TRBJ1-2,-,TGTGCCCGCCTCCAATCGGGAGGCTATGGCTACACCTTC,CARLQSGGYGYTF
TRBD2,TRBV11-3,TRBJ2-3,many,TGTGCCAGCAGCTCCGGTACTAGCGGGAGGACAGATACGCAGTATTTT,CASSSGTSGRTDTQYF
TRBD1,TRBV15,TRBJ2-4,-,TGTGCCACCAGCAGAGATGCCGGGACAGGGGAGCCCAAAAACATTCAGTACTTC,CATSRDAGTGEPKNIQYF
-,TRBV20-1,TRBJ2-7,-,TGCAGTGCTAGATCAGTGAACTCCTACGAGCAGTACTTC,CSARSVNSYEQYF
-,TRBV28,TRBJ1-5,few,TGTGCCAGCCGTGTACTTCGGGTATTCAATCAGCCCCAGCATTTT,CASRVLRVFNQPQHF
TRBD1,TRBV12-3/TRBV12-4,TRBJ2-1,few,TGTGCCAGCAAAGAAGGGGGCTTAAATGAGCAGTTCTTC,CASKEGGLNEQFF
-,TRBV30,TRBJ2-2,-,TGTGCCTGCCAACGAGGGAACACCGGGGAGCTGTTTTTT,CACQRGNTGELFF
TRBD1,TRBV11-2,TRBJ1-5,many,TGTGCCAGCAGCTTAGAAGGCTACAGGGGTAATCAGCCCCAGCATTTT,CASSLEGYRGNQPQHF
-,TRBV6-6,TRBJ1-2,-,TGTGCCAGCAGTTACCGGGAAAACTATGGCTACACCTTC,CASSYRENYGYTF
-,TRBV30,TRBJ2-7,medium-sized,TGTGCTTTTAGGGCAGGTCACTCCTACGAGCAGTACTTC,CAFRAGHSYEQYF
TRBD2,TRBV18,TRBJ2-3,many,TGTGCCAGCTCACCATTACTAGCGGATACAGATACGCAGTATTTT,CASSPLLADTDTQYF
-,TRBV6-1,TRBJ1-2,medium-sized,TGTGCCAGCAGTCGTACAGGTTCCTATGGCTACACCTTC,CASSRTGSYGYTF
-,TRBV7-2,TRBJ2-7,medium-sized,TGTGCCAGCATCCCGGGACCGGGCTCCTACGAGCAGTACTTC,CASIPGPGSYEQYF
-,TRBV6-1,TRBJ2-5,-,TGTGCCAGCAGTGGAGGGCCCGGAGCAGATACCCAGTACTTC,CASSGGPGADTQYF
TRBD1,TRBV27,TRBJ2-7,medium-sized,TGTGCCAGCAGTTTACGGATACAGGGGGAAGAGCAGTACTTC,CASSLRIQGEEQYF
-,TRBV5-1,TRBJ1-1,many,TGCGCCAGCAGCTTGGCCGGGGCCACTGAAGCTTTCTTT,CASSLAGATEAFF
-,TRBV9,TRBJ2-3,many,TGTGCCAGCACCCCGGGGATGGGGCCAGATACGCAGTATTTT,CASTPGMGPDTQYF
-,TRBV12-3/TRBV12-4,TRBJ2-3,-,TGTGCCAGCAGTTTCCCTACAGGTTTTTTGGAGCCGGCAAAAACCACAGATGCGCAGTATTTT,CASSFPTGFLEPAKTTDAQYF
-,TRBV5-1,TRBJ2-5,-,TGCGCCAGCAGCTTTGCCGCGTACTTCGGAGGGGAGACCCAGTACTTC,CASSFAAYFGGETQYF
TRBD1,TRBV7-2,TRBJ1-2,-,TGTGCCAGCAGCTTAGGGGGGGACAGCTATGGCTACACCTTC,CASSLGGDSYGYTF
-,TRBV25-1,TRBJ2-5,many,TGTGCCAGCAGTGAATCCCCCTTGGGAGAGACCCAGTACTTC,CASSESPLGETQYF
-,TRBV7-8,TRBJ2-7,-,TGTGCCAGCAGCCACCGTTACGAGCAGTACTTC,CASSHRYEQYF